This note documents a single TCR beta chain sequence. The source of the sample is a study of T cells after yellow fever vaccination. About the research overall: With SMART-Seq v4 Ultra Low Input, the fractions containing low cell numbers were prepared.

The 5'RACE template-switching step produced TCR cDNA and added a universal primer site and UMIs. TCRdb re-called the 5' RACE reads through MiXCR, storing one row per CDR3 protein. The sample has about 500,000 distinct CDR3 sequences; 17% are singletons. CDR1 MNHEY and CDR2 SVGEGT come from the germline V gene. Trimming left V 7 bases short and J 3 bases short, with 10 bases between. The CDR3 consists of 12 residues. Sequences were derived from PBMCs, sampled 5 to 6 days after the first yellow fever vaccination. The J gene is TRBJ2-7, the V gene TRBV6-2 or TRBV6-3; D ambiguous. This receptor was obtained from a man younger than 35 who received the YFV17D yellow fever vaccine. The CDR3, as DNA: TGTGCCAGCAAATCTGCGTACTACGAGCAGTACTTC. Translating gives CASKSAYYEQYF.